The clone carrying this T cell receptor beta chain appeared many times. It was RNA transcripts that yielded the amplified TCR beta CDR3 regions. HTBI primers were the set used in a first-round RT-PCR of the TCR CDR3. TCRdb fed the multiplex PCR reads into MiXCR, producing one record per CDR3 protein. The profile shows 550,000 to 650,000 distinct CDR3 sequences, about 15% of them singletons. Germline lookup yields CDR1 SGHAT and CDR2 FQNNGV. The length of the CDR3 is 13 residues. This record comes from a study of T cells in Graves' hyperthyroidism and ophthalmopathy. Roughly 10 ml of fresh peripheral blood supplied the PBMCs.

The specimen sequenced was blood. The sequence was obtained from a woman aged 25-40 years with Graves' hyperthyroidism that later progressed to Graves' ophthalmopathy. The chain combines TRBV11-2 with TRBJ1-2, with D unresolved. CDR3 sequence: CVAFQAIGDGYTF. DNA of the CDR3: TGTGTCGCATTCCAGGCCATCGGGGATGGCTACACCTTC.